The sample holds a few counts of the clone carrying this T cell receptor beta chain. Its antigen is not known. The V and J ends lost 4 bases and 7 bases, in that order; junction bases with no gene match: 6. The CDR3 spans 13 residues. CDR1 is MGHRA and CDR2 is YSYEKL in the germline V gene. The sample originates from a study of cytomegalovirus exposure and HLA in healthy donors. Broader study findings: The authors later found TCR association rates varying by HLA locus, with DRB1 most and HLA-C fewest. As a later analysis showed, a missense DCLRE1C variant was linked to trimming of TCR beta V- and J-genes. Several of the most significant clusters appeared linked to common viral pathogens, based on a later analysis.

PCR was performed using 60 Vbeta and 13 Jbeta primers. Libraries were prepared by immunoSEQ multiplex PCR; TCRdb keeps only in-frame clonotypes and omits some of them. The repertoire consists of 85,000 to 100,000 clones, with around 74% occurring once and the leading ten covering less than 9.5%. The receptor comes from a man aged 45-65 years in good health and CMV-seropositive. The sequenced material came from PBMCs. The chain couples TRBV4-1 to TRBJ1-1, with 7 bases fitting TRBD1. In DNA form, the CDR3 reads TGCGCCAGCAGCCCGGGGACAGTAGTTGAAGCTTTCTTT. Translation gives CASSPGTVVEAFF.